The present TCR beta chain was sequenced within a study of regulatory T cells in long-lasting Graves disease. Study-level background: Over 5 years on antithyroid drugs plus positive TSH receptor antibodies marked Graves' disease as persistent. Notes on the study in general: Preferential use of TRBV28, TRBJ1-2 and TRBJ2-5 was seen in persistent disease.

As regards this clonotype: Antigen: not known.

Described time point: persistent/refractory GD, antithyroid drugs over 5 years with positive TRAb. Isolated PBMC RNA provided the starting material for the TCR library. American Thyroid Association guidelines were used to diagnose Graves' disease. Patients of an endocrinology department in Xi'an, China, were included. In germline, CDR1 is LNHDA, CDR2 SQIVND (reference sequence). Trimming left V 3 bases short and J 10 bases short, with 10 bases between. This CDR3 spans 13 amino acids. Researchers made TCR beta libraries by using iRepertoire HTBI primers and running Arm-PCR on CDR3 regions. TCRdb passed the multiplex PCR reads through MiXCR, listing each CDR3 protein once. The top ten clones hold under 55% of a sample with 600,000 to 800,000 distinct CDR3 sequences, approximately 31% of them seen once.

The receptor comes from a female donor with Graves disease. The sequencing used peripheral blood mononuclear cells (PBMCs), collected when the disease was refractory, from a patient treated with antithyroid drugs. This chain links TRBV19 with TRBJ1-6, with a tentative D call TRBD1 (6 bases). The CDR3 loop is CASSMDRRSPLHF. DNA for the CDR3: TGTGCCAGTAGTATGGACAGAAGATCACCCCTCCACTTT.